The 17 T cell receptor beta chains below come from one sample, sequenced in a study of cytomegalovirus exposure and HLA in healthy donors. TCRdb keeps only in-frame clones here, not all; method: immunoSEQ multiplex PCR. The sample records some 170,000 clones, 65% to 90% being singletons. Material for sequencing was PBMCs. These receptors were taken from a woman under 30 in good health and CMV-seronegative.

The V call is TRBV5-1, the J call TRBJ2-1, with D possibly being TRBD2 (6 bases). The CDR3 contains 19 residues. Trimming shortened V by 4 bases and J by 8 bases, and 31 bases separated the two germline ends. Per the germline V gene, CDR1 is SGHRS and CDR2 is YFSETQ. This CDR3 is CASSLRVTDYRPRTDEQFF. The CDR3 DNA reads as TGCGCCAGCAGCCTTCGAGTTACGGACTATCGACCCAGGACCGATGAGCAGTTCTTC.

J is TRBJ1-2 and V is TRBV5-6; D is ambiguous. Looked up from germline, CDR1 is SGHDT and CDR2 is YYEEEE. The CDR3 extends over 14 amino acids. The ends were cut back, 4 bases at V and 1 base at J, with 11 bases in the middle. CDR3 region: CASSRFQINYGYTF. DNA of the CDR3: TGTGCCAGCAGCCGCTTTCAGATTAACTATGGCTACACCTTC.

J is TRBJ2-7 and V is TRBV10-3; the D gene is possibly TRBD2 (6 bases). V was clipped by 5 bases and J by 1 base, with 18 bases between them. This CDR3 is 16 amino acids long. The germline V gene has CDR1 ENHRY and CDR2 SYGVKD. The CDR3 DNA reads TGTGCCATCAGTTCGCCCCAGGGAGGACAATCCTACGAGCAGTACTTC. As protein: CAISSPQGGQSYEQYF.

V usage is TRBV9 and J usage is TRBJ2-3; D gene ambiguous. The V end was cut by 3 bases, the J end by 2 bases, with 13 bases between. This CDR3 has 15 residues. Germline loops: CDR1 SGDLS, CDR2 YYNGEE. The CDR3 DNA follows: TGTGCCAGCAGCGGCCTATATACGAACACAGATACGCAGTATTTT. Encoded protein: CASSGLYTNTDTQYF.

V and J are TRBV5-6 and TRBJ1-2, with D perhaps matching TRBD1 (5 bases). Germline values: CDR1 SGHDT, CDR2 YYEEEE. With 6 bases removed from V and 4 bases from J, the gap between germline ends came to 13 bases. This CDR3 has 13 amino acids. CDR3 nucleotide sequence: TGTGCCAGCAAGGGGCAGGCGGTCTATGGCTACACCTTC. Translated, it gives CASKGQAVYGYTF.

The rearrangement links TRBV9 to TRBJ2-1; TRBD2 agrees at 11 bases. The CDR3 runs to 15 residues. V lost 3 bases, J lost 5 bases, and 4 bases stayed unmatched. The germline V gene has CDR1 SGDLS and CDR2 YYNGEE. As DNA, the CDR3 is TGTGCCAGCAGCGGACTAGCGGGAAAGAACAATGAGCAGTTCTTC. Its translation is CASSGLAGKNNEQFF.

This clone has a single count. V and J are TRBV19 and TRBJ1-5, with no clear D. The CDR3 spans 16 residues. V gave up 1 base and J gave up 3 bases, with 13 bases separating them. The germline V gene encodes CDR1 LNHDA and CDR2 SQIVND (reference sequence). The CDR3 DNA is TGTGCCAGTAGTATAGGAGGGAGTGCTCTCAATCAGCCCCAGCATTTT. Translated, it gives CASSIGGSALNQPQHF.

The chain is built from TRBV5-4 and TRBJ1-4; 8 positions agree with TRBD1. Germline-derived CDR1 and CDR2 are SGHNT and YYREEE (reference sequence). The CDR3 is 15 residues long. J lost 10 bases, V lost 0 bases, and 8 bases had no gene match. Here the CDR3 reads CASSLGGTGPRKLFF. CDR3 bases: TGTGCCAGCAGCTTGGGAGGGACAGGCCCGAGAAAACTGTTTTTT.

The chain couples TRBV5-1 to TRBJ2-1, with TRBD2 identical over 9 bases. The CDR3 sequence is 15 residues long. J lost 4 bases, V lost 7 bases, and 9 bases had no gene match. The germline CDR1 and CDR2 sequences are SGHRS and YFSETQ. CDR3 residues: CASVVGGGVYNEQFF. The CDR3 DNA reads TGCGCCAGCGTCGTCGGCGGGGGGGTATACAATGAGCAGTTCTTC.

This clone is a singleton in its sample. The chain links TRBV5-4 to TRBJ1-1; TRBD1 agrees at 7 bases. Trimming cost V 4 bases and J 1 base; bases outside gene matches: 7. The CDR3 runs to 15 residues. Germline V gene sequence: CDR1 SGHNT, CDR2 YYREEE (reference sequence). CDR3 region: CASSHPGGQNTEAFF. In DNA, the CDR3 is TGTGCCAGCAGCCACCCAGGGGGGCAGAACACTGAAGCTTTCTTT.

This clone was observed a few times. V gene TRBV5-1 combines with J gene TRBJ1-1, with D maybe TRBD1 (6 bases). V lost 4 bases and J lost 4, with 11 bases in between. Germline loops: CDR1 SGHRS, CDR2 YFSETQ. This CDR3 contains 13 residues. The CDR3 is CASSRAGVTEAFF. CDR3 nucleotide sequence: TGCGCCAGCAGCCGAGCAGGGGTCACTGAAGCTTTCTTT.

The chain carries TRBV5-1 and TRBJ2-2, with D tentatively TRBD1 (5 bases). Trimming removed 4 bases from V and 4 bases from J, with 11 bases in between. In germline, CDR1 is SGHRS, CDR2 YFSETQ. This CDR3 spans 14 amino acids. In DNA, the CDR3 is TGCGCCAGCAGCGGGGCCGAGGTCACCGGGGAGCTGTTTTTT. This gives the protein CASSGAEVTGELFF.

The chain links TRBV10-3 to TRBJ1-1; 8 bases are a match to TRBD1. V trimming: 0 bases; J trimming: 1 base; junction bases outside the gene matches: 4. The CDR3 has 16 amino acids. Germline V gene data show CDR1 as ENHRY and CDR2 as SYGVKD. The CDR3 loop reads CAISESLGTGNTEAFF. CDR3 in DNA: TGTGCCATCAGTGAGTCCTTAGGGACAGGGAACACTGAAGCTTTCTTT.

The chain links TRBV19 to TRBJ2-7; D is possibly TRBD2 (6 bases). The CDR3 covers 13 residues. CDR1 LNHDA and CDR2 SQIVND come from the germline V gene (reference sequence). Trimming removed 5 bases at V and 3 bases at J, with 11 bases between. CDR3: CASSVGGIYEQYF. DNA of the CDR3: TGTGCCAGTAGTGTGGGCGGGATCTACGAGCAGTACTTC.

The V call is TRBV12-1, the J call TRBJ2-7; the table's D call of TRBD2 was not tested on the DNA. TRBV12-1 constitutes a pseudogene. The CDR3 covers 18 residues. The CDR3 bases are TGTGCCAGCAGCTTTGACAGTGGTGAGCGGGGGGATACCTACGAGCAGTACTTC. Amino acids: CASSFDSGERGDTYEQYF.

The CDR3 reads CASGVAGRYTDTQYF. The DNA for the CDR3 is TGTGCCAGCGGGGTAGCGGGGCGCTACACAGATACGCAGTATTTT. V and J are TRBV25-1 and TRBJ2-3, with 8 bases identical to TRBD2. Germline-derived CDR1 and CDR2 are MGHDK and SYGVNS. The CDR3 is 15 amino acids. V lost 8 bases and J lost 2; bases outside the gene matches: 9.

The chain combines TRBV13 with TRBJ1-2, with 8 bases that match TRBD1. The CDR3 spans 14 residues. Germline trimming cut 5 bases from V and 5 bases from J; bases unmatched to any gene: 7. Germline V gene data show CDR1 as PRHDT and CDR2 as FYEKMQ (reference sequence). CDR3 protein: CASSPPGQEYGYTF. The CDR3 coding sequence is TGTGCCAGCAGCCCACCGGGACAGGAATATGGCTACACCTTC. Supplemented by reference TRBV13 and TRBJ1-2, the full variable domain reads AAGVIQSPRHLIKEKRETATLKCYPIPRHDTVYWYQQGPGQDPQFLISFYEKMQSDKGSIPDRFSAQQFSDYHSELNMSSLELGDSALYFCASSPPGQEYGYTFGSGTRLTVV.